The 10 T cell receptor beta chains presented below share a single source sample, sequenced in a study of blood T cell repertoires in COVID-19 (dated by TCRdb to about 2020). Library preparation was by the immunoSEQ multiplex PCR assay. TCRdb provides this immuneACCESS table in a form limited to in-frame rearrangements. Some clones are lacking; in checked studies, under half of them reflect an unresolved V gene, and why the rest are absent is not known. The sample yields roughly 130,000 clones; 84% were counted once. The ten largest account for 3% to 3.5% of the sample. Sample: PBMCs or T cells enriched from blood (not recorded which). The receptors were gathered from a woman aged 50 to 60 with acute COVID-19.

The V gene is TRBV18, the J gene TRBJ2-4, with 10 nucleotides matching TRBD2. The CDR3 contains 17 residues. The V gene end was trimmed by 4 bases and the J gene end by 0 bases; junction bases not matched to a gene: 6. CDR1 KGHSH and CDR2 LQKENI come from the germline V gene. As DNA, the CDR3 is TGTGCCAGCTCACTCACTAGCGGGGACCTAGCCAAAAACATTCAGTACTTC. As protein: CASSLTSGDLAKNIQYF.

In this sample, this clone turned up once. This chain joins TRBV6-5 and TRBJ2-5, with D perhaps matching TRBD2 (5 bases). The CDR3 is 15 amino acids. Germline CDR1 and CDR2: MNHEY and SVGAGI. The V gene lost 2 bases and the J gene lost 0 bases, with 10 bases spanning the gap. The CDR3 is CASSYEGQHQETQYF. The CDR3 nucleotides are TGTGCCAGCAGTTACGAGGGCCAGCACCAAGAGACCCAGTACTTC.

V usage is TRBV6-5 and J usage is TRBJ1-1, with D possibly being TRBD1 (6 bases). Trimming cost V 6 bases and J 0 bases, with 14 bases left between them. This CDR3 spans 15 amino acids. Germline V gene data show CDR1 as MNHEY and CDR2 as SVGAGI. The CDR3 sequence: CASSRIGTLNTEAFF. CDR3 sequence (DNA): TGTGCCAGCAGCCGAATCGGGACACTGAACACTGAAGCTTTCTTT.

The CDR3 DNA follows: TGTGCCAGTAGTTATGGATACGGGTTAGAAAAACTGTTTTTT. Translating gives CASSYGYGLEKLFF. The chain combines TRBV19 with TRBJ1-4, with D uncertain. The V end lost 5 bases, the J end lost 8 bases, and 15 bases lay between the germline ends. The CDR3 runs 14 residues. Germline loops: CDR1 LNHDA, CDR2 SQIVND (reference sequence).

The chain employs TRBV10-3 and TRBJ1-1; TRBD1 is a possible D gene (6 bases). Trimming removed 10 bases from V and 2 bases from J, with 14 bases in between. The CDR3 extends over 13 amino acids. Germline CDR1 reads ENHRY; CDR2 reads SYGVKD. The CDR3 reads CATKQGLNTEAFF. The CDR3 region has the DNA TGTGCCACCAAACAGGGACTAAACACTGAAGCTTTCTTT.

The V call is TRBV6-6, the J call TRBJ1-2, with D possibly matching TRBD1 (6 bases). Trimming left V 6 bases short and J 9 bases short, with 20 bases between. Germline CDR1 reads MNHNY; CDR2 reads SVGAGI (reference sequence). CDR3 length: 14 residues. Here the CDR3 DNA reads TGTGCCAGCAGGGGGCCAGGGGCGGGCTTTAGCTACACCTTC. Encoded protein: CASRGPGAGFSYTF.

The chain has TRBV5-5 and TRBJ1-1; TRBD1 is a possible D gene (6 bases). V shed 0 bases and J shed 4 bases, with 7 bases lying between them. The CDR3 consists of 13 residues. Per germline, CDR1 SGHKS and CDR2 YYEKEE (reference sequence). The CDR3, as DNA: TGTGCCAGCAGCTTGGAAGGGGGCACTGAAGCTTTCTTT. Encoded protein: CASSLEGGTEAFF.

This rearrangement joins TRBV19 to TRBJ2-2; 8 bases align to TRBD1. The J segment lost 8 bases and the V segment lost 5 bases, leaving 10 bases of the junction unmatched. This CDR3 region has 15 residues. Germline V CDR1 and CDR2: LNHDA, SQIVND (reference sequence). Here the CDR3 DNA reads TGTGCCAGTAGTGTCCGGGGACAGGCAGTAGGGGAGCTGTTTTTT. Encoded protein: CASSVRGQAVGELFF.

The gene calls are TRBV7-8 and TRBJ1-5, with D possibly being TRBD1 (6 bases). In germline, CDR1 is SGHVS, CDR2 FQNEAQ. V was shortened by 5 bases and J by 8 bases, with 16 bases between the two germline ends. This CDR3 has 14 residues. As DNA, the CDR3 is TGTGCCAGCAGCCATGTACAGGGTTCGAAGCCCCAGCATTTT. This sequence encodes CASSHVQGSKPQHF.

The J gene is TRBJ2-2, the V gene TRBV11-3; TRBD2 matches 13 bases. Germline lookup yields CDR1 SGHNT and CDR2 YENEEA. This CDR3 has 19 residues. The trim removed 5 bases at V and 0 bases at J, leaving 9 bases unmatched. This CDR3 reads CASSLRRTSGRSNTGELFF. In DNA form, the CDR3 reads TGTGCCAGCAGCCTCCGTAGGACTAGCGGGAGATCGAACACCGGGGAGCTGTTTTTT.